This TCR beta chain was recovered during a study of regulatory T cells in long-lasting Graves disease. This clonotype appeared many times. Libraries of TCR beta came from iRepertoire HTBI primers plus Arm-PCR of CDR3 regions. TCRdb processed the multiplex PCR reads anew with MiXCR; each CDR3 protein has one entry. This table has some 240,000 distinct CDR3 sequences, around a fifth appearing once. Per germline, CDR1 SNHLY and CDR2 FYNNEI. V shed 6 bases and J shed 7 bases, with 7 bases lying between them. The CDR3 is made up of 12 amino acids. Time point defined: newly diagnosed GD, antithyroid drugs for less than 3 months. Isolated PBMC RNA provided the starting material for the TCR library. This sample was also put to use in a study of T cells in Graves' hyperthyroidism and ophthalmopathy. This second report adds: Clonotypes that were expanded in thyroid above 0.001 mostly appeared in blood too.

The material was peripheral blood mononuclear cells (PBMCs), obtained at new diagnosis, from a patient treated with antithyroid drugs. The TCR sequence derives from a woman aged 25 to 39 with Graves disease. The V gene is TRBV2, the J gene TRBJ1-6, with unresolved D. The CDR3 bases are TGTGCCAGCAGCCGTGGAAATTCACCCCTCCACTTT. It yields the protein CASSRGNSPLHF.